This TCR beta chain was documented in a study of vaccination effects on CD4 cells after COVID-19. Peptide-pool stimulation followed by sequencing identified expanded antigen-specific CD4+ clonotypes in the ViraFEST assay. Subsequent to a culture period of around eleven days, CD4+ T cells were isolated. As their vaccination, participants received two doses of either BNT162b2 or mRNA-1273. The vaccine recipients had no prior SARS-CoV-2 infection, with negative nucleocapsid antibodies. Deletions cut 4 bases from V and 1 base from J, with 4 bases between. Per the germline V gene, CDR1 is MNHEY and CDR2 is SMNVEV (reference sequence). The CDR3 is 12 residues long. On this clone: The antigen remains unidentified.

Only in-frame clones appear in the TCRdb table, and some are missing; sequencing was by immunoSEQ multiplex PCR. The data hold approximately 31,000 clones, with 72% observed a single time. The chain couples TRBV27 to TRBJ1-1; no definite D call. The specimen comprised CD4+ T cells from PBMCs cultured with HCoV-229E spike peptides, sampled after COVID-19 vaccination. This clonotype was obtained from a human donor who received a COVID-19 vaccine. The DNA for the CDR3 is TGTGCCAGCAGTTACAGGAACACTGAAGCTTTCTTT. Its protein product is CASSYRNTEAFF.